This T cell receptor (beta chain) was profiled in a study of blood T cell repertoires in COVID-19. Study-level background: Some COVID-19 samples were acute and others convalescent; all came from the United States, Italy and Spain. T cells, B-cell-depleted T cells, or PBMCs supplied cDNA or gDNA.

Germline loops: CDR1 SNHLY, CDR2 FYNNEI. The CDR3 sequence is 16 residues long. V trimming: 4 bases; J trimming: 3 bases; junction bases outside the gene matches: 7. Per the original data handling: It was from reference gene primer amplification that nucleated cell counts were estimated. Sequencing used immunoSEQ multiplex PCR; TCRdb keeps in-frame clones, though not all of them. V, J and clone size are taken as reported in that table, and D and trimming were inferred from the DNA itself. This table holds under 350,000 clones, 70% to 90% found once. This clonotype was obtained from a man in his 60s who had recovered from COVID-19. The sequenced material came from peripheral blood. The chain recombines TRBV2 with TRBJ2-1, with 9 nucleotides matching TRBD2. CDR3 sequence reads: CASSGLGTSFYNEQFF. The DNA of the CDR3 is TGTGCCAGCAGTGGGCTTGGGACTAGCTTCTACAATGAGCAGTTCTTC.